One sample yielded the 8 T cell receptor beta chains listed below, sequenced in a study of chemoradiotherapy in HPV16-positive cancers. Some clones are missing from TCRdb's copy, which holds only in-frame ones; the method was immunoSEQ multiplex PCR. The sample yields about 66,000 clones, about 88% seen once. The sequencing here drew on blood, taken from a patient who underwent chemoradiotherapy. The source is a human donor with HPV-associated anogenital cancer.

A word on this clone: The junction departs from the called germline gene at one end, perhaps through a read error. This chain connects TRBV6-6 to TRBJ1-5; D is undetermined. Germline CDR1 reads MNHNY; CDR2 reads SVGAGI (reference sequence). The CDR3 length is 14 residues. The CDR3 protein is CASSYSTFLEPQRF. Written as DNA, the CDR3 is TGTGCCAGCAGTTACTCGACGTTTTTGGAGCCCCAGCGTTTT.

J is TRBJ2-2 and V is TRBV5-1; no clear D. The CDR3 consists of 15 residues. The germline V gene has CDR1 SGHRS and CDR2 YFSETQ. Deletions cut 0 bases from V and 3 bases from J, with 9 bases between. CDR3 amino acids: CASSLANGDTGELFF. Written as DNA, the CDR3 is TGCGCCAGCAGCTTGGCCAATGGGGACACCGGGGAGCTGTTTTTT.

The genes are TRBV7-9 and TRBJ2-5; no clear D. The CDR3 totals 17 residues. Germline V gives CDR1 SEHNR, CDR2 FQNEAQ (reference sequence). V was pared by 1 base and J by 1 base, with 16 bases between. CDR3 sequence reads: CASSLVWVRAPQETQYF. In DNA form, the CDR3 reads TGTGCCAGCAGCTTAGTGTGGGTCAGAGCCCCCCAAGAGACCCAGTACTTC.

The CDR3 DNA sequence: TGTGCCAGCGGCAGGGGGAATCAGCCCCAGCATTTT. Encoded protein: CASGRGNQPQHF. The V gene is TRBV2, the J gene TRBJ1-5; 7 positions agree with TRBD1. Per the germline V gene, CDR1 is SNHLY and CDR2 is FYNNEI. This CDR3 is 12 amino acids long. J lost 4 bases, V lost 8 bases, and 2 bases had no gene match.

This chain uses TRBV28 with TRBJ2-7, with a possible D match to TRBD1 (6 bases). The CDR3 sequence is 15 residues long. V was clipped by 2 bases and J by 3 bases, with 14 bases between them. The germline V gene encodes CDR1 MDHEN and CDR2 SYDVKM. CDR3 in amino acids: CASSLSRGGVYEQYF. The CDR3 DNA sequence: TGTGCCAGCAGTTTAAGCAGGGGTGGGGTCTACGAGCAGTACTTC.

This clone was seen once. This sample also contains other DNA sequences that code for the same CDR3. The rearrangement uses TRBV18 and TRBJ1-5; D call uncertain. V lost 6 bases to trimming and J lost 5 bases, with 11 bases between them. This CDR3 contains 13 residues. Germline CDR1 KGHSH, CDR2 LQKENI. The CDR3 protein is CASSPGSDQPQHF. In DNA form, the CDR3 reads TGTGCCAGCTCCCCCGGGAGTGATCAGCCCCAGCATTTT.

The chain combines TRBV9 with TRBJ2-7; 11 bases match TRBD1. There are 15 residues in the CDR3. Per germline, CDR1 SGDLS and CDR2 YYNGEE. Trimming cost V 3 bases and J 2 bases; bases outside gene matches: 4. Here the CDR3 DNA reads TGTGCCAGCAGCGCACCGGGACAGGGGGCCTACGAGCAGTACTTC. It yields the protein CASSAPGQGAYEQYF.

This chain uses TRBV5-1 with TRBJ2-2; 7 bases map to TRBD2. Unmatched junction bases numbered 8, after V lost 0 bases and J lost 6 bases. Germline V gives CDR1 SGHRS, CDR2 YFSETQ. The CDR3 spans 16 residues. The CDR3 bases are TGCGCCAGCAGCTTGGGCGGCGGGAGTGGCTCCGGGGAGCTGTTTTTT. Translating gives CASSLGGGSGSGELFF.